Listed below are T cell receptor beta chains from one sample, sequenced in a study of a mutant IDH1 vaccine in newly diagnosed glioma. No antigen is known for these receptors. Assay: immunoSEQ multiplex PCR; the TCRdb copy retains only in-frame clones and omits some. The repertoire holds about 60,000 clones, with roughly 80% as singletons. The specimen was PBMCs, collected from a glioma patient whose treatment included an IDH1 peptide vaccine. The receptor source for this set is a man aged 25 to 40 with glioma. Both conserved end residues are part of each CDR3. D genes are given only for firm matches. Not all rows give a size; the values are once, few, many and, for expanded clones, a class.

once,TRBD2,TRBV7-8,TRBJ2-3,TGTGCCAGCAGCTACCTAGCGGGGCGTAGCACAGATACGCAGTATTTT,CASSYLAGRSTDTQYF
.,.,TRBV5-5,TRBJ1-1,TGTGCCAGCAGCACAAACTCGAACACTGAAGCTTTCTTT,CASSTNSNTEAFF
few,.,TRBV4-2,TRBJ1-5,TGTGCCAGCAGCCAACCCTCGTCGAATCAGCCCCAGCATTTT,CASSQPSSNQPQHF
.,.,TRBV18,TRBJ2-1,TGTGCCAGCTTCGAGGGGGAGCAGTTCTTC,CASFEGEQFF
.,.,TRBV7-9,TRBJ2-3,TGTGCCAGCAGCTTACAGGGTCCCACAGATACGCAGTATTTT,CASSLQGPTDTQYF
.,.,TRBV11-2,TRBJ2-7,TGTGCCAGCAGCTTAGAAGGTGGAGGGGGCAGTTACGAGCAGTACTTC,CASSLEGGGGSYEQYF
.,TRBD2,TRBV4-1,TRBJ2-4,TGCGCCAGCAGCCAAGATCAAGCGGGACTAGCCAAAAACATTCAGTACTTC,CASSQDQAGLAKNIQYF
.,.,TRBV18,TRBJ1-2,TGTGCCAGCTCACCTAGGGGCTTGGCAGAGAACTATGGCTACACCTTC,CASSPRGLAENYGYTF
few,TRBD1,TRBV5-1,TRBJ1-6,TGCGCCAGTCGACAGGGGGGAAATTCACCCCTCCACTTT,CASRQGGNSPLHF
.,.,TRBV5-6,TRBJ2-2,TGTGCCAGCAGCTTGGGGATATCGGGGGAGCTGTTTTTT,CASSLGISGELFF
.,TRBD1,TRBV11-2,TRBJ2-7,TGTGCCAGCAGATCGCGGGACAGGGTTTCCTACGAGCAGTACTTC,CASRSRDRVSYEQYF
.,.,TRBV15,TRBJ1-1,TGTGCCACCAGCAGAGATCCAGGTCGGGGGTACACTGAAGCTTTCTTT,CATSRDPGRGYTEAFF
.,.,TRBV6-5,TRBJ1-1,TGTGCCAGCAGCCGCGCGGATTATATGAACACTGAAGCTTTCTTT,CASSRADYMNTEAFF
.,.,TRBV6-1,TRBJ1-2,TGTGCCAGCAGGCCCTTAGCCCAGGCGGATGGCTACACCTTC,CASRPLAQADGYTF
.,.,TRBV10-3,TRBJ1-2,TGTGCCATCAGTGCGCAGATTCTCTATGGCTACACCTTC,CAISAQILYGYTF
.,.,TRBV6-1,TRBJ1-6,TGTGCCAGCACCCCCGGTATTAGTTACCCTTCACCCCTCCACTTT,CASTPGISYPSPLHF
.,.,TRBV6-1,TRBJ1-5,TGTGCCAGCAGTGAAAGGGGCTCAATGCAGCCCCAGCATTTT,CASSERGSMQPQHF
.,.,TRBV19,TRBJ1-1,TGTGCCATTATCGCCCGTAACGGGGGGCACACTGAAGCTTTCTTT,CAIIARNGGHTEAFF
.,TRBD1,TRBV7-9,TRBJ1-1,TGTGCCAGCAGCTTTCCGGGACAGGGATCTGAAGCTTTCTTT,CASSFPGQGSEAFF
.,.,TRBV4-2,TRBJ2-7,TGTGCCAGCAGGAAACAATCTGGGCCGGGAAACTACGAGCAGTACTTC,CASRKQSGPGNYEQYF
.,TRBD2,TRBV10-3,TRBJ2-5,TGTGCCATCAGTGACCCGCCGGGACTAGCGGGGGAAGAGACCCAGTACTTC,CAISDPPGLAGEETQYF
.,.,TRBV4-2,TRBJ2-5,TGTGCCAGCAGCCAAGCCGCGAACCCGCAAGAGACCCAGTACTTC,CASSQAANPQETQYF
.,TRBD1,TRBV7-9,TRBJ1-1,TGTGCCAGCAGCTTAGAGACAGGGCGGAACACTGAAGCTTTCTTT,CASSLETGRNTEAFF
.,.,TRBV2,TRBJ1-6,TGTGCCGGCAGCCCCGGCTCCTATAATTCACCCCTCCACTTT,CAGSPGSYNSPLHF
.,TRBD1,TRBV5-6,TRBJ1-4,TGTGCCAGCAGCTGGGACAGGGGGCAGAGTAATGAAAAACTGTTTTTT,CASSWDRGQSNEKLFF
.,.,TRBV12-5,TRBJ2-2,TGTGCTAGTGGTTTGGTACTCCGACAAGCCGGGGAGCTGTTTTTT,CASGLVLRQAGELFF
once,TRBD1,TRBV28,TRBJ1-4,TGTGCCAGCAGTTTAAGGACAGGGATTGGAGATGAAAAACTGTTTTTT,CASSLRTGIGDEKLFF
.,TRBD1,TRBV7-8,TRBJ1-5,TGTGCCAGCAGCCTGGGACAGGGGGCACAATTGGACCAGCATTTT,CASSLGQGAQLDQHF
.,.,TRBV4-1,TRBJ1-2,TGCGCCAGCACCAATTTGAAGGGGCAGGGCAGCGGCTACACCTTC,CASTNLKGQGSGYTF
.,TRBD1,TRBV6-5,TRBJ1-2,TGTGCCAGCAGGATCCGGACAGGGGGCGGCTATGGCTACACCTTC,CASRIRTGGGYGYTF
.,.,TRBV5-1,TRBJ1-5,TGCGCCACCAGCCCCGTCCCCAATCAGCCCCAGCATTTT,CATSPVPNQPQHF